These T cell receptor beta chains were read from a single sample in a study of identical twins. TCRdb re-called the 5' RACE reads through MiXCR, storing one row per CDR3 protein. Altogether about 690,000 distinct CDR3 sequences are present, 5.5% to 6.5% being singletons, with the ten largest covering around 2%. The sample taken for sequencing was naive T cells sorted from blood. Every receptor here comes from a man aged 18 to 29 in good health. Each CDR3 is given with its conserved first and last residue. A D gene is named only where the DNA matches it firmly. Clone size is stated in some rows and not others, as once, few, many or a class when expanded.

DNA,CDR3,V,D,J,size
TGTGCCAGCAGCTTAAGCGGAGCGGGAGATGGGATCGATACGCAGTATTTT,CASSLSGAGDGIDTQYF,TRBV7-2,TRBD2,TRBJ2-3,few
TGCGCCAGCACCCGGTCTGCAACTAATGAAAAACTGTTTTTT,CASTRSATNEKLFF,TRBV5-1,-,TRBJ1-4,many
TGTGCCAGCAGTGACGTCGGGGACAGGGAGACCCAGTACTTC,CASSDVGDRETQYF,TRBV6-1,TRBD1,TRBJ2-5,-
TGCGCCAGCAGCCCCCTTGAGGCCTACAATGAGCAGTTCTTC,CASSPLEAYNEQFF,TRBV5-1,-,TRBJ2-1,-
TGCGCCAGCAGCCAGCACCGAGCTCCGGACTACAATGAGCAGTTCTTC,CASSQHRAPDYNEQFF,TRBV4-3,-,TRBJ2-1,many
TGCGCCAGCAGCCCGGACAGCACCGGGGAGCTGTTTTTT,CASSPDSTGELFF,TRBV5-1,-,TRBJ2-2,-
TGTGCCACCAGCAGAGATTTCGCGGGGAACGAGCAGTACTTC,CATSRDFAGNEQYF,TRBV15,-,TRBJ2-7,few
TGTGCCATCACGACATTGGAGGGGGCCACCGGGGAGCTGTTTTTT,CAITTLEGATGELFF,TRBV7-6,-,TRBJ2-2,-
TGTGCCAGCAGCCCTTCACTAGCGGGAGGGCCATTCAATGAGCAGTTCTTC,CASSPSLAGGPFNEQFF,TRBV7-9,TRBD2,TRBJ2-1,-
TGTGCCAGCTCACCAGGGGTGAATAATGGCTACACCTTC,CASSPGVNNGYTF,TRBV18,-,TRBJ1-2,-
TGTGCCAGCAGCTTTGGACAGGGAGGCAATCAGCCCCAGCATTTT,CASSFGQGGNQPQHF,TRBV11-2,TRBD1,TRBJ1-5,many
TGTGCCAGCAGCCCCTCTGAGCGGGAGTTGCAGTTCTTC,CASSPSERELQFF,TRBV11-3,TRBD2,TRBJ2-1,many
TGTGCCATCGATGAGCGGGAGGGTGGAGATACGCAGTATTTT,CAIDEREGGDTQYF,TRBV10-3,TRBD2,TRBJ2-3,many
TGCGCCAGCAGCTCGCCGGTGGGAGATTACGAGCAGTACTTC,CASSSPVGDYEQYF,TRBV5-1,-,TRBJ2-7,-
TGTGCCAGCAGCCAACTACTAGCGGGCCAACCTCTAGCCAAAAACATTCAGTACTTC,CASSQLLAGQPLAKNIQYF,TRBV4-2,TRBD2,TRBJ2-4,-
TGTGCCAGCAGTTTTGGGACTAGGGCAGAGACCCAGTACTTC,CASSFGTRAETQYF,TRBV27,TRBD2,TRBJ2-5,-
TGTGCCAGCAGAACGGTGCCCCGCGGTACGCAGTATTTT,CASRTVPRGTQYF,TRBV12-3/TRBV12-4,-,TRBJ2-3,many
TGTGCCAGCAGTCCTAAACAGGCTGGGCATGAAAAACTGTTTTTT,CASSPKQAGHEKLFF,TRBV12-3/TRBV12-4,-,TRBJ1-4,many
TGTGCCAGCAGTCCACAGACGGGGGCGACTGGGGAGACCCAGTACTTC,CASSPQTGATGETQYF,TRBV27,-,TRBJ2-5,many
TGTGCCAGCAGCCGGGACGCCAGAGCAGATACGCAGTATTTT,CASSRDARADTQYF,TRBV4-2,-,TRBJ2-3,many
TGTGCCAGCACCCCGATGGCGGATAGCAATCAGCCCCAGCATTTT,CASTPMADSNQPQHF,TRBV12-3/TRBV12-4,-,TRBJ1-5,few
TGTGCCAGCAGAGACAGGGGGGGGAGCTCTGGAAACACCATATATTTT,CASRDRGGSSGNTIYF,TRBV25-1,TRBD1,TRBJ1-3,-
TGTGCCAGCAGTCAAACCGCAGGGCACAATGAGCAGTTCTTC,CASSQTAGHNEQFF,TRBV27,-,TRBJ2-1,many
TGTGCCAGCAGCTTAGACGGGCAGGGGGGAGAGACCCAGTACTTC,CASSLDGQGGETQYF,TRBV7-2,-,TRBJ2-5,-
TGTGCCAGCAGTTTATATGGGTCGGTCAGGACCCAGTACTTC,CASSLYGSVRTQYF,TRBV27,-,TRBJ2-5,many
TGTGCCAGCAGCTTAGTCGCCGCAGGGAACAGGGAGACCCAGTACTTC,CASSLVAAGNRETQYF,TRBV11-2,-,TRBJ2-5,many
TGTGCCAGCAGTTTAATAGGACGGGCCCAAGAGACCCAGTACTTC,CASSLIGRAQETQYF,TRBV12-3/TRBV12-4,-,TRBJ2-5,-
TGCAGTGCCCTCGTGGGACAGGTACAAGGAGAAGCTTTCTTT,CSALVGQVQGEAFF,TRBV20-1,TRBD1,TRBJ1-1,-
TGTGCCTGGATAAGAGACGAGGGCACTGAAGCTTTCTTT,CAWIRDEGTEAFF,TRBV30,-,TRBJ1-1,-
TGTGCCAGCACGGGACTAGCGGGAGTGAGGTCCTACAATGAGCAGTTCTTC,CASTGLAGVRSYNEQFF,TRBV12-3/TRBV12-4,TRBD2,TRBJ2-1,many
TGTGCCAGCAGTTTAATGACTAGCGGGAGGGCGTACAATGAGCAGTTCTTC,CASSLMTSGRAYNEQFF,TRBV12-3/TRBV12-4,TRBD2,TRBJ2-1,-
TGTGCCAGCAGTTATACAGGCCCTAGCACAGATACGCAGTATTTT,CASSYTGPSTDTQYF,TRBV6-5,-,TRBJ2-3,-
TGCAGTGCTAGAGATTTGGGACAGGAGTACAATGAGCAGTTCTTC,CSARDLGQEYNEQFF,TRBV20-1,TRBD1,TRBJ2-1,many
TGTGCCAGCAGGCCCTTGGGGTCCATGAACACTGAAGCTTTCTTT,CASRPLGSMNTEAFF,TRBV6-1,-,TRBJ1-1,many
TGTGCCAGCAGCTTAGGCGGGATGAAAACCTACGAGCAGTACTTC,CASSLGGMKTYEQYF,TRBV7-9,-,TRBJ2-7,many
TGCGCCAGCAGCTTGGGCAGGGACGCCGGGGAGCTGTTTTTT,CASSLGRDAGELFF,TRBV5-1,-,TRBJ2-2,few
TGTGCCAGTAGTATCCTCCAGGGGGCCCATGCCGATGAGCAGTTCTTC,CASSILQGAHADEQFF,TRBV19,TRBD1,TRBJ2-1,few
TGTGCCAGCAGCTGGAGGCTTACGGACACTGAAGCTTTCTTT,CASSWRLTDTEAFF,TRBV5-5,-,TRBJ1-1,-
TGTGCCAGCAGTGCGGAGCTAGCCGATGAGCAGTTCTTC,CASSAELADEQFF,TRBV6-4,-,TRBJ2-1,many
TGCAGTGCTAGAGACCACGGGCTGAATTCCTACAATGAGCAGTTCTTC,CSARDHGLNSYNEQFF,TRBV20-1,-,TRBJ2-1,many
TGTGCCAGCAGTTCTCTGACAGATGGGGCCAACGTCCTGACTTTC,CASSSLTDGANVLTF,TRBV12-3/TRBV12-4,-,TRBJ2-6,few
TGTGCCAGCAGCTCTCCCACCACAGGGGACCCGGACTTTGAGCAGTTCTTC,CASSSPTTGDPDFEQFF,TRBV7-9,TRBD1,TRBJ2-1,-
TGCAGTGCTAGAGTAGGAGCGGCCCTTACCTACGAGCAGTACTTC,CSARVGAALTYEQYF,TRBV20-1,-,TRBJ2-7,many
TGCGCCAGCAGCTTACCAGCGGGAGGACCGGGCGAGCAGTACTTC,CASSLPAGGPGEQYF,TRBV5-1,TRBD2,TRBJ2-7,-
TGTGCCACCCGACTAGCGGGAGTCGGAGAGACCCAGTACTTC,CATRLAGVGETQYF,TRBV19,TRBD2,TRBJ2-5,many